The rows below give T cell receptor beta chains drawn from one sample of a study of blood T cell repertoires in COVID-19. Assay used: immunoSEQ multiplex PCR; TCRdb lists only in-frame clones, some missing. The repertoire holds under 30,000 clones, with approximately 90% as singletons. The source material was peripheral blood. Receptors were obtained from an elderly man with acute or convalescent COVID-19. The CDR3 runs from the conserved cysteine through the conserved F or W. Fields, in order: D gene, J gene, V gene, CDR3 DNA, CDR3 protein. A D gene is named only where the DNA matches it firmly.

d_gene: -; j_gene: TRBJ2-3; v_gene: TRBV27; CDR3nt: TGTGCCAGCCCGGGGGGCGGCACAGATACGCAGTATTTT; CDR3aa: CASPGGGTDTQYF
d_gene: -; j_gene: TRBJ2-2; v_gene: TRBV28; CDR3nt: TGTGCCAGCAGTTTAAGGACACCGAACACCGGGGAGCTGTTTTTT; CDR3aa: CASSLRTPNTGELFF
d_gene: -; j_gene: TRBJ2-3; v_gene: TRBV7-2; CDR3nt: TGTGCCAGCAGCTTAGCTGTCCAGGGGGATACGCAGTATTTT; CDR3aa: CASSLAVQGDTQYF
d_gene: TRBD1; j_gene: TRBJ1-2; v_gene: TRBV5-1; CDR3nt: TGCGCCAGCAGCTCCGGGGACAGGGCCTATGGCTACACCTTC; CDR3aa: CASSSGDRAYGYTF
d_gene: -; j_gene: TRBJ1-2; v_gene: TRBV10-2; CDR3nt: TGCGCCAGCAGTGGGCCGCCCACTAACTATGGCTACACCTTC; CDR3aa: CASSGPPTNYGYTF
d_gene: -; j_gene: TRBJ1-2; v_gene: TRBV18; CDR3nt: TGTGCCACCGCGGGGCAGGGAGATGGCTACACCTTC; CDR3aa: CATAGQGDGYTF
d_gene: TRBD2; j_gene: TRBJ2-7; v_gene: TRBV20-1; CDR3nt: TGCAGTGCTAGTTCAGCGGGGAGACCCTACGAGCAGTACTTC; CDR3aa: CSASSAGRPYEQYF
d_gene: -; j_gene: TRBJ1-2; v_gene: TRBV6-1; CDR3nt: TGTGCCAGCAGTGAACGTGTAGGCGGACAGAACTATGGCTACACCTTC; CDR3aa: CASSERVGGQNYGYTF
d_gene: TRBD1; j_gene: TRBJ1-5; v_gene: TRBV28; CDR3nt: TGTGCCAGCAGTTTGATCTCAACAGGGGGGAATCAGCCCCAGCATTTT; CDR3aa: CASSLISTGGNQPQHF
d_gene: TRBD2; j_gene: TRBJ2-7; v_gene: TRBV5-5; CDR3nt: TGTGCCAGCAGCAACACGGGGGGTATCGAGCAGTACTTC; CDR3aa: CASSNTGGIEQYF
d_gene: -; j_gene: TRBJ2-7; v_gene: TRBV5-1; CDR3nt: TGCGCCAGCAGCTTGGGACTTTCGCTCCACGAGCAGTACTTC; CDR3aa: CASSLGLSLHEQYF
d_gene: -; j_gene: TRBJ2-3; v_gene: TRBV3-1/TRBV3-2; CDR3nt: TGTGCCAGCAGCCTGGTGGCTAGCACAGATACGCAGTATTTT; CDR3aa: CASSLVASTDTQYF
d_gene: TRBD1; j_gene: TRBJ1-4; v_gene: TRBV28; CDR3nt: TGTGCCTACAGCATTCCAGGGGGGGAAAAACTGTTTTTT; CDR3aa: CAYSIPGGEKLFF
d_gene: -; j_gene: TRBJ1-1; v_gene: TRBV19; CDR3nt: TGTGCCTCGAGAAGGGGTTTGAACACTGAAGCTTTCTTT; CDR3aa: CASRRGLNTEAFF
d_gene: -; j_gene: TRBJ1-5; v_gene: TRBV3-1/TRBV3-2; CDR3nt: TGTGCCAGCAGCCCTGGCCAGGGTAGCAATCAGCCCCAGCATTTT; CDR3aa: CASSPGQGSNQPQHF
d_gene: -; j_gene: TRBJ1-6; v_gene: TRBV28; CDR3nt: TGTGCCAGCAGTTTGAAGTCAGACATATTTCTCTATAATTCACCCCTCCACTTT; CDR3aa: CASSLKSDIFLYNSPLHF